The TCR beta chain under discussion was sequenced for a study of blood T cells in healthy people across ages. Sample-barcoded 5' priming and a J-beta primer mix drove a second PCR of about 6 to 12 cycles. TCRdb re-analysed the 5' RACE reads in MiXCR, keeping a single row per CDR3 protein. The sample has approximately 790,000 distinct CDR3 sequences, under 80% seen once. This clonotype showed up just a few times. This receptor was identified in a man younger than 40 in good health. The material sequenced was blood.

CDR3 loop: CSAGGQGTDTQYF. CDR3 nucleotides: TGCAGTGCTGGAGGACAGGGCACAGATACGCAGTATTTT. The chain has TRBV20-1 and TRBJ2-3; 7 positions match TRBD1. CDR3 size: 13 residues. Germline values: CDR1 DFQATT, CDR2 SNEGSKA (reference sequence). The V gene end was trimmed by 5 bases and the J gene end by 1 base; junction bases not matched to a gene: 3.